This record concerns one T cell receptor beta chain sequence. The sample holds a few counts of this clonotype. This receptor's antigen is unknown. Qualities for individual bases were not recorded, and no much larger clone is one base off. The data were taken from a study of early T cells in non-severe SARS-CoV-2 infection (dated by TCRdb to the early 2020s). Some background on the complete study: Bulk RNA from unsorted whole blood was used for TCR sequencing, so alpha and beta chains could not be paired. What the study reported, not specific to this receptor: VDJdb matching was skewed toward anti-spike CD8 responses and likely underestimated virus-specific expansions, missing private and CD4 specificities.

A case-control design nested within a healthcare worker cohort in London, UK, was used, with weekly nasopharyngeal swab PCR tests and blood sampling performed. Healthcare workers were enrolled in the week of the UK lockdown, from 23 to 31 March 2020, and were followed every week for up to roughly 16 weeks. The receptor library was made with 5' RACE. Instrument used: NextSeq 500. In the TCR library protocol, unique molecular identifiers were attached to individual cDNA molecules to correct for PCR bias and sequencing error. Sequencing covered both TCR alpha and beta chains, and within each sample the abundances of alpha and beta sequences were tightly co-correlated. The authors processed their data as follows. V gene, J gene and CDR3 annotation of TCR sequences was performed with Decombinator V4. TCRs were defined as expanded if a significant change between any two time points was detected under a Poisson model with p below 0.0001. TCR abundances were normalised to the total number of TCRs sequenced per sample and were expressed as counts per million. A search of VDJdb, accessed on 1 November 2021, was run for TCRs annotated to CMV, EBV and SARS-CoV-2, with TCRs annotated for multiple antigens excluded. TCRdb reworked the public reads: Q25 trimming with fastp, MiXCR clone assembly, productive beta chains retained. Records with the same CDR3 protein are collapsed into one entry carrying the most frequent genes and DNA. The V and J calls, along with clone size, are taken from TCRdb and not from the paper's own processing. Within this sample are more than 95,000 distinct CDR3 sequences, with roughly 17% of them counted one time only. Roughly 1.3% of the sample belongs to the ten largest clones.

The origin of this receptor is an adult who was a healthcare worker with PCR-confirmed SARS-CoV-2 infection or an uninfected control (not recorded which). Specimen: whole blood.

In nucleotides, the sequence is TGTGCCAGCAGCGCGCACCGGGACCTCACCCTGACAGATACGCAGTATTTT. Translated, this is CASSAHRDLTLTDTQYF. The sequence is built from TRBV7-8 and TRBJ2-3; the D match is possibly TRBD1 or TRBD2, with 5 bases aligned in each. The CDR3 goes from the cysteine to the phenylalanine over 17 residues. The sequence is cut down to CDR3 DNA, 51 bases in frame from base 1. V was cut back by 5 bases and J by 3 bases, leaving a gap of 21 bases between them. Reading the germline V gene gives CDR1 SGHVS and CDR2 FQNEAQ. The CDR3, completed at both ends by the reference TRBV7-8 and TRBJ2-3 genes, gives the full variable domain GAGVSQSPRYKVAKRGQDVALRCDPISGHVSLFWYQQALGQGPEFLTYFQNEAQLDKSGLPSDRFFAERPEGSVSTLKIQRTQQEDSAVYLCASSAHRDLTLTDTQYFGPGTRLTVL.